The 4 T cell receptor beta chains reported below all come from one sample, sequenced in a study of graft-versus-host responses after intestinal transplantation (dated by TCRdb to the early 2020s). To isolate intraepithelial and lamina propria lymphocytes from graft specimens, dithiothreitol, EDTA incubations and collagenase D digestion were used. Library construction relied on the immunoSEQ multiplex PCR assay. TCRdb holds this immuneACCESS table with in-frame rearrangements only. Some clones are missing; in checked studies, unresolved V genes explain under half, and the rest has no known cause. The sample data list more than 3,500 clones, and 60% to 80% of these were observed just once. The biggest ten clones account for about 7% of the sample. The sample consisted of ileum tissue, taken 9 days after transplant. The source of these receptors is a human patient who received an intestinal transplant, so some T cells may come from the graft donor.

The rearrangement joins TRBV7-3 to TRBJ2-3; D is perhaps TRBD2 (5 bases). There are 13 residues in the CDR3. The V end was cut by 3 bases, the J end by 4 bases, with 8 bases between. The germline CDR1 and CDR2 sequences are SGHTA and FQGTGA. CDR3 sequence reads: CASSFRTADTQYF. The CDR3 nucleotides read TGTGCCAGCAGCTTTCGGACTGCAGATACGCAGTATTTT.

The chain recombines TRBV11-2 with TRBJ1-2; perhaps TRBD1 as D (5 bases). V was pared by 5 bases and J by 3 bases, with 19 bases between. From germline, CDR1 is SGHAT and CDR2 FQNNGV. This CDR3 is built from 16 residues. The CDR3 reads CASSKLSGTAYYGYTF. As DNA, the CDR3 is TGTGCCAGCAGCAAATTATCCGGGACGGCTTACTATGGCTACACCTTC.

The V and J genes are TRBV7-9 and TRBJ1-1; tentatively, D is TRBD1 (6 bases). The CDR3 covers 16 residues. Trimming took off 3 bases at V and 3 bases at J, with 17 bases between the two ends. CDR1 SEHNR and CDR2 FQNEAQ come from the germline V gene (reference sequence). The CDR3 reads CASSLGPGHTDTEAFF. The CDR3 DNA reads TGTGCCAGCAGCTTGGGTCCGGGACACACTGACACTGAAGCTTTCTTT.

This chain links TRBV18 with TRBJ1-2; 7 bases fit TRBD1. J gave up 4 bases and V 6 bases, and 5 bases lay outside the gene matches. The CDR3 totals 13 residues. The germline V gene has CDR1 KGHSH and CDR2 LQKENI. The CDR3 nucleotides read TGTGCCAGCTCGGTAGACAGGGTCTATGGCTACACCTTC. Translation gives CASSVDRVYGYTF.